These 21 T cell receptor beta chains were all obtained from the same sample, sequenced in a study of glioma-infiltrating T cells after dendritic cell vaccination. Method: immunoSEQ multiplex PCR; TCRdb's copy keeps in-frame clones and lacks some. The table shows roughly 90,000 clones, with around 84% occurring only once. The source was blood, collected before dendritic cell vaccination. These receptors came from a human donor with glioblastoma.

The CDR3 sequence: CASSQEIAGVGETQYF. The CDR3 DNA sequence: TGCGCCAGCAGCCAAGAAATAGCGGGGGTGGGAGAGACCCAGTACTTC. V and J are TRBV4-1 and TRBJ2-5; 9 bases are a match to TRBD2. The CDR3 covers 16 residues. The V and J ends lost 0 bases and 4 bases, in that order; junction bases with no gene match: 6. The germline V gene encodes CDR1 MGHRA and CDR2 YSYEKL.

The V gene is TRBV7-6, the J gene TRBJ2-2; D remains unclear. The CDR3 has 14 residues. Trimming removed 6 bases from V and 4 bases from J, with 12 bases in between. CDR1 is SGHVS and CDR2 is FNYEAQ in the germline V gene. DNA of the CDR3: TGTGCCAGCAGTTTTTCGCCGGGCACCGGGGAGCTGTTTTTT. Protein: CASSFSPGTGELFF.

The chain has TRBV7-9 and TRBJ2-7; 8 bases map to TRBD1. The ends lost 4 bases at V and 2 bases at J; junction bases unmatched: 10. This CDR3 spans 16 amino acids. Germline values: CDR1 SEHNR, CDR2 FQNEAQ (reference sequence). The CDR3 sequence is CASSSTRTGKTYEQYF. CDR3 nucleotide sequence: TGTGCCAGCAGCTCAACCCGGACAGGGAAAACCTACGAGCAGTACTTC.

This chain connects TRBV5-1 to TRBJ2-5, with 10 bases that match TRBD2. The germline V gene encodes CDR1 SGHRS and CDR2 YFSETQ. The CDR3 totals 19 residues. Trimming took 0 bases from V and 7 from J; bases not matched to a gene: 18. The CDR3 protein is CASSLDSSGRVIVVRTQYF. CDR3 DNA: TGCGCCAGCAGCTTGGATTCCAGCGGGAGGGTGATTGTCGTGAGGACCCAGTACTTC.

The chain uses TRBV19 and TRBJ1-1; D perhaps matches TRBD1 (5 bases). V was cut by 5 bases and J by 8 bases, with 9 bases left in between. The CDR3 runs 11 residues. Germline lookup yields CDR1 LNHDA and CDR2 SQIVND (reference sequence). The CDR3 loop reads CASSRGVEAFF. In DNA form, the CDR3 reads TGTGCCAGTAGTCGGGGGGTGGAAGCTTTCTTT.

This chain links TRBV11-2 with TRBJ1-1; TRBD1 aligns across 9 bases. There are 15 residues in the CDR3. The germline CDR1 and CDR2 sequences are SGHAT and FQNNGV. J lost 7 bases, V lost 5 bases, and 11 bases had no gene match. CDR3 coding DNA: TGTGCCAGCAGCCTAGGAACCTACAGGGGGCGTGAAGCTTTCTTT. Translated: CASSLGTYRGREAFF. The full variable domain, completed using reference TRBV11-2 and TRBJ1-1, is EAGVAQSPRYKIIEKRQSVAFWCNPISGHATLYWYQQILGQGPKLLIQFQNNGVVDDSQLPKDRFSAERLKGVDSTLKIQPAKLEDSAVYLCASSLGTYRGREAFFGQGTRLTVV.

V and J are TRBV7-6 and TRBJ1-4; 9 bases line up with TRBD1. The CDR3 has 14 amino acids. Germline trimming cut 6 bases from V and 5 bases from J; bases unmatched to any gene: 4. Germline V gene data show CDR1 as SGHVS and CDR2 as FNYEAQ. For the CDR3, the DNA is TGTGCCAGCAGTCGGGACAGGGAAAATGAAAAACTGTTTTTT. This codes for CASSRDRENEKLFF.

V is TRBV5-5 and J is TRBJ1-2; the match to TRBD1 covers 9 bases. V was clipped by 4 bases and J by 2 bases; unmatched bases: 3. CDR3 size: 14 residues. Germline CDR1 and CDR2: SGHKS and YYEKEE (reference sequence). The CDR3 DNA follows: TGTGCCAGCAGCCCCGACAGGGGGAACTATGGCTACACCTTC. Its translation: CASSPDRGNYGYTF.

The CDR3 DNA reads TGTGCCAGCAGCTATGGGACAGGGGAGGTAGCCGAGCAGTACTTC. Protein sequence: CASSYGTGEVAEQYF. The chain combines TRBV5-4 with TRBJ2-7, with 10 bases matching TRBD1. Germline V lookup: CDR1 SGHNT, CDR2 YYREEE (reference sequence). The trim removed 3 bases at V and 6 bases at J, leaving 9 bases unmatched. The CDR3 runs 15 residues. The complete variable domain, with remaining parts taken from reference TRBV5-4 and TRBJ2-7, reads ETGVTQSPTHLIKTRGQQVTLRCSSQSGHNTVSWYQQALGQGPQFIFQYYREEENGRGNFPPRFSGLQFPNYSSELNVNALELDDSALYLCASSYGTGEVAEQYFGPGTRLTVT.

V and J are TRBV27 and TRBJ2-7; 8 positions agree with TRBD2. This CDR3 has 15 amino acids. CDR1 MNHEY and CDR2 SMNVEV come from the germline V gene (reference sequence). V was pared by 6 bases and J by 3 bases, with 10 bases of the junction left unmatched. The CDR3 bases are TGTGCCAGCAGGGGAAGCGGGAGTGGGGTCTACGAGCAGTACTTC. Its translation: CASRGSGSGVYEQYF.

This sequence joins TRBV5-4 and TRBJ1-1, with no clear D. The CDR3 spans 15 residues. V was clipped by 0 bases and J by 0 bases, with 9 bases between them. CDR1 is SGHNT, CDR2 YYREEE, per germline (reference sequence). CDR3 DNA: TGTGCCAGCAGCTTGGATCCCGGGATGAACACTGAAGCTTTCTTT. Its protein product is CASSLDPGMNTEAFF.

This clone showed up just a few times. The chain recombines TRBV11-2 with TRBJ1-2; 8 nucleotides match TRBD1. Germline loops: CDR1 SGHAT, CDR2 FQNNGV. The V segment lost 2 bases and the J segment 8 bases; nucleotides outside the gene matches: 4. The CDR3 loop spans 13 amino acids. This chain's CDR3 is CASSLLQGDGYTF. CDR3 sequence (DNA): TGTGCCAGCAGCTTATTACAGGGGGACGGCTACACCTTC.

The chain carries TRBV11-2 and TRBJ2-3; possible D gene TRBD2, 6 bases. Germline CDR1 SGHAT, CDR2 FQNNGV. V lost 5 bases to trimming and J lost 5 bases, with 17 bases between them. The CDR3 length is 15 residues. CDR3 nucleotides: TGTGCCAGCAGCCGCCCGACTAGGTCGAGAGATACGCAGTATTTT. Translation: CASSRPTRSRDTQYF.

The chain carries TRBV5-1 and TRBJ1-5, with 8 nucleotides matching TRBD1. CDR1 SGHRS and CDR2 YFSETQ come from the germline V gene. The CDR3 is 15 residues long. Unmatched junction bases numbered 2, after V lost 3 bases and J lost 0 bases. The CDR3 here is CASSSTGDSNQPQHF. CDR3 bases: TGCGCCAGCAGCTCGACAGGGGATAGCAATCAGCCCCAGCATTTT.

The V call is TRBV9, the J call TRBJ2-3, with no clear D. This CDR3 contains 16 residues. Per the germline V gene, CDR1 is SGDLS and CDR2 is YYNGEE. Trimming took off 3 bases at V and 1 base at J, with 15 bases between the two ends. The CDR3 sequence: CASSASGRSGTDTQYF. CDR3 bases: TGTGCCAGCAGCGCTTCAGGCCGTTCGGGCACAGATACGCAGTATTTT.

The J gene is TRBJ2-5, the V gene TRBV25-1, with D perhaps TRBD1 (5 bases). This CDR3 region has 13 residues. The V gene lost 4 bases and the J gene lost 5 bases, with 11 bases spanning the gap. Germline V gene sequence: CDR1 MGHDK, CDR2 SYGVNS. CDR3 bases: TGTGCCAGCAGTGCGACAGCTCCGGAGACCCAGTACTTC. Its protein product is CASSATAPETQYF.

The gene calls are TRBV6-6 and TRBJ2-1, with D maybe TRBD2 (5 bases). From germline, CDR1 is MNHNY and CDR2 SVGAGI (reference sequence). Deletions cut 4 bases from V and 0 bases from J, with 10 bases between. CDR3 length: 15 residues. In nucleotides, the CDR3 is TGTGCCAGCAGTTCAACTAGGAGCTCCTACAATGAGCAGTTCTTC. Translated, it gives CASSSTRSSYNEQFF.

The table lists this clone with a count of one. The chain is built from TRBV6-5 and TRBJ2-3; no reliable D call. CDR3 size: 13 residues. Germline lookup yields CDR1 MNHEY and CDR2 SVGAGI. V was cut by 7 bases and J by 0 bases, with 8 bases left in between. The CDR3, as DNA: TGTGCCAGCAACACACAGAGCACAGATACGCAGTATTTT. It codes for CASNTQSTDTQYF.

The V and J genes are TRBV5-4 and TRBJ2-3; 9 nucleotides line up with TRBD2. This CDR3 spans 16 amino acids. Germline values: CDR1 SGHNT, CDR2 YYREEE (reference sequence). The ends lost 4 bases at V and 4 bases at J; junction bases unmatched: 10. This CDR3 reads CASSLGAGGPPDTQYF. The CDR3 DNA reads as TGTGCCAGCAGCCTGGGGGCGGGAGGGCCACCAGATACGCAGTATTTT. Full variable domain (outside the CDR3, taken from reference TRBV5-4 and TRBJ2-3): ETGVTQSPTHLIKTRGQQVTLRCSSQSGHNTVSWYQQALGQGPQFIFQYYREEENGRGNFPPRFSGLQFPNYSSELNVNALELDDSALYLCASSLGAGGPPDTQYFGPGTRLTVL.

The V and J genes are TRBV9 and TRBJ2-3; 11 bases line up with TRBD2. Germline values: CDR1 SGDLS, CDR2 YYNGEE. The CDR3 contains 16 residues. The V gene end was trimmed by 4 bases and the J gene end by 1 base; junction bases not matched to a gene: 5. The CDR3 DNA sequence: TGTGCCAGCAGCATCGGACTAGCGGGCCGCACAGATACGCAGTATTTT. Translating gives CASSIGLAGRTDTQYF.

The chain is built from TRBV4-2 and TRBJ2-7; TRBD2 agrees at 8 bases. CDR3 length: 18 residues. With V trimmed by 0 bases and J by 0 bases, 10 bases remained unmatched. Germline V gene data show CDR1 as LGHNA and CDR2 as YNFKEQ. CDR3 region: CASSQETSVLFNSYEQYF. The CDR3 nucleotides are TGTGCCAGCAGCCAAGAGACTAGCGTACTTTTCAACTCCTACGAGCAGTACTTC.